Here is one T cell receptor (beta chain) with its context. Its recognized antigen is unknown. A read error may be the cause here, since a much bigger clone is one base away. The library was prepared using multiplex PCR. These reads were obtained on an Illumina HiSeq 2500. TCRbeta libraries were constructed through three rounds of nested PCR with primers (Table S4) according to protocols adapted from ARM-PCR. PCR products of 200-500 bp were gel-excised and purified with the QIAquick gel extraction kit before sequencing. The authors' pipeline ran thus. Trimmomatic was used to clean the reads, FLASH merged the cleaned reads into complete CDR3 sequences, and MiTCR assigned the sequences to V(D)J germline segments. VDJtools was used to compute clonal diversity as the inverse Simpson's index. In-frame sequences without a premature stop codon were defined as productive reads. TCRdb redid the processing of the public reads, applying fastp at Q25 and MiXCR, and retained in-frame beta chains. When rows share a CDR3 protein, they turn into one entry using the most common DNA and genes. The V and J calls shown here were made by TCRdb, not taken from the authors' results. The sample table contains 50,000 to 60,000 distinct CDR3 sequences; only one count was recorded for 74% of them. The top ten hold 20% to 30% of the sample.

This entry is derived from a study of tumor and adjacent non-tumor tissue in lung cancer (dated by TCRdb to 2017 to 2018). In the study overall: Patients with adenocarcinoma (approximately 11), squamous cell carcinoma (2) and small cell lung cancer (1) were included in the cohort. The roughly 15 patients were aged about 31 to 85 years, included about ten men and 5 women, and had TNM stage I to III disease. Sequencing generated a total of roughly 130 million productive TCRbeta reads, averaging roughly 4.2 million reads per sample. Using bulk TCRbeta repertoires from some 16 lung cancer patients, the study set lung tumor tissue side by side with matched distant non-tumor lung tissue. TCRbeta CDR3 sequencing was performed on approximately 30 paired specimens, with one tumor sample and one normal lung sample collected per patient. The research as a whole found: The top 100 clones accounted for a significantly larger cumulative portion of the repertoire in normal lung than in tumor tissue. Peripheral blood was not sequenced, so blood TCRbeta repertoires in these lung cancer patients were not examined. Significantly higher TCR diversity (inverse Simpson) was observed in tumor tissue than in normal lung tissue (around 460 vs 160, P = 0.0075, Mann-Whitney U test). Neither the sequencing platform nor unique molecular identifiers are mentioned in the methods. Significantly higher TCR diversity was found in younger patients, and higher tumor TCR diversity was associated with shorter overall and disease-free survival. The cohort had only about 16 patients, and the authors noted that larger samples and more detailed clinical data are needed.

Its CDR3 holds 14 amino acids, cysteine through phenylalanine. Kept here is only the CDR3 DNA, which spans 42 bases and is read in frame from base 1. The V and J ends are trimmed by 7 bases and 7 bases, leaving 20 bases between them. The CDR1 and CDR2 encoded by the germline V gene (reference sequence) are GTSNPN and SVGIG. RNA was isolated from bulk, unsorted tissue, and RNA quality was assessed with a NanoDrop ND-1000 and an Agilent 2100. Normal lung samples were distant non-tumor tissue taken more than 3 cm from the tumor edge. The donors were newly diagnosed lung cancer patients admitted for thoracic surgery in China from August to November 2014 who had not received prior chemotherapy. Patients who had received previous radiotherapy or chemotherapy, or who had another concurrent cancer, were excluded from the study. Surgical tissue pieces of about 1-2.3 cm3 were preserved in RNAlater solution and were kept at -80 degrees C until use.

This clonotype was sampled from an older woman with non-small cell lung cancer. The chain employs TRBV30 and TRBJ2-1; the best D guess is TRBD2, with 6 bases matching. Sample: distant non-tumor lung tissue. The CDR3 sequence is CASYIAVAVNEQFF. The sequenced DNA: TGTGCCTCATACATAGCGGTAGCCGTAAATGAGCAGTTCTTC.